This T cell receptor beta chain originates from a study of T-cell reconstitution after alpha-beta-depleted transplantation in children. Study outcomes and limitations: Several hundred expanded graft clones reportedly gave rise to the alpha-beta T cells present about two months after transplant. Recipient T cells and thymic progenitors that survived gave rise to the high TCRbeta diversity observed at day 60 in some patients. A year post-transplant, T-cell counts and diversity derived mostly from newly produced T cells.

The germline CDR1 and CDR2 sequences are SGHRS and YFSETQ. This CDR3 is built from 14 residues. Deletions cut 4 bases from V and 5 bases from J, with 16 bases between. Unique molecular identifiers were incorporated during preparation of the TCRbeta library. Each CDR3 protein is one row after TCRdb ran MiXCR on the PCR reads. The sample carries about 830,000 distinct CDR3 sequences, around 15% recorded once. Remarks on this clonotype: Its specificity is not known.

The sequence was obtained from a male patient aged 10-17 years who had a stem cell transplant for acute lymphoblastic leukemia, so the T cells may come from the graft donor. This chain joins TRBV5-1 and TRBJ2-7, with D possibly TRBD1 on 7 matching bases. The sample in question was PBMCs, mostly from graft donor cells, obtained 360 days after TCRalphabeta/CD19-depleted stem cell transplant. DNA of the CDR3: TGCGCCAGCAGCGTAACAGGGGACTCTCACGAGCAGTACTTC. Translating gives CASSVTGDSHEQYF.